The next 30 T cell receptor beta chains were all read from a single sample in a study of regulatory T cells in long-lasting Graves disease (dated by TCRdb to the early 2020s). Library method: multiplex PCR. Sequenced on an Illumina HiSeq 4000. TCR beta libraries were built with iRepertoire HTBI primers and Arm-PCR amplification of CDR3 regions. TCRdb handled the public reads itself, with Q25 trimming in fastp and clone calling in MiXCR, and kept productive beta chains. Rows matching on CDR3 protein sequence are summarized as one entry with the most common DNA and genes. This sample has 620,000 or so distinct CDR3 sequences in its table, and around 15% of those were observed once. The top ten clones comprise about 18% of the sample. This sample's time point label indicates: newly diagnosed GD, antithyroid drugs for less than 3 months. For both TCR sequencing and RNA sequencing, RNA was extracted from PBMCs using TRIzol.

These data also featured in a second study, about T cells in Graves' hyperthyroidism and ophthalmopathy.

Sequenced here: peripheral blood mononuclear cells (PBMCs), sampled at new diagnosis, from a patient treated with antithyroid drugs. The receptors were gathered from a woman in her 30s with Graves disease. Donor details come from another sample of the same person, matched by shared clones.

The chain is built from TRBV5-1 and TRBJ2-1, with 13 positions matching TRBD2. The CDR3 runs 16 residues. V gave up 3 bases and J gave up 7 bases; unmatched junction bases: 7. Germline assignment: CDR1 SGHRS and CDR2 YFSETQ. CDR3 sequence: CASSSTPGLAGNEQFF. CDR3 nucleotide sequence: TGCGCCAGCAGCTCGACCCCGGGACTAGCGGGGAATGAGCAGTTCTTC.

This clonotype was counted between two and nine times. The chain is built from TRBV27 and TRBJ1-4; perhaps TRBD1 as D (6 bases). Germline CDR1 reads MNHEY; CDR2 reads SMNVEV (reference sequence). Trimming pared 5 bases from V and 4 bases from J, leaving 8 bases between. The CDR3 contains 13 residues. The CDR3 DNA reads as TGTGCCAGCAGTAAGGGGGGTAATGAAAAACTGTTTTTT. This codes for CASSKGGNEKLFF.

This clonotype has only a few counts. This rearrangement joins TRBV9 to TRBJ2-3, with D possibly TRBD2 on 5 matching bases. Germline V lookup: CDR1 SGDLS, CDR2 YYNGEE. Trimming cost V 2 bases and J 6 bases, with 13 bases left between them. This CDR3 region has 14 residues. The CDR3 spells CASSVPVEVDTQYF. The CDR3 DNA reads TGTGCCAGCAGCGTCCCCGTGGAGGTGGATACGCAGTATTTT.

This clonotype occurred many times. This CDR3 reads CASSLSGFDNQPQHF. DNA for the CDR3: TGTGCCAGCAGTTTATCGGGGTTTGACAATCAGCCCCAGCATTTT. The V and J genes are TRBV28 and TRBJ1-5; D remains unclear. Per the germline V gene, CDR1 is MDHEN and CDR2 is SYDVKM. CDR3 length: 15 amino acids. Trimming took off 1 base at V and 3 bases at J, with 10 bases between the two ends.

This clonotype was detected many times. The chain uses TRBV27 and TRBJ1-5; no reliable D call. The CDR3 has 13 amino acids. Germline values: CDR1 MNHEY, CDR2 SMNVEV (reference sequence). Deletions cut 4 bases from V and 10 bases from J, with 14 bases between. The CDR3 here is CASSSRWGGPQHF. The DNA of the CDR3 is TGTGCCAGCAGTTCTCGTTGGGGAGGACCCCAGCATTTT.

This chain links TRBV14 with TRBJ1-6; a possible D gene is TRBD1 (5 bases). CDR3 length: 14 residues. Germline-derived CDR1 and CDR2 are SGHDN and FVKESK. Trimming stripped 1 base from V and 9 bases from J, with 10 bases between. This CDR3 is CASSQGRDGSPLHF. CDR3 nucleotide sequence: TGTGCCAGCAGCCAAGGCAGGGACGGTTCACCCCTCCACTTT.

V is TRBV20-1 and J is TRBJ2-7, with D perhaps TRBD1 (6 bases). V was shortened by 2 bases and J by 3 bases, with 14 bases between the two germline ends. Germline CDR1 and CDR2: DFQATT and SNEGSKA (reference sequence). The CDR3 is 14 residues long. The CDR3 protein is CSARNLLQGYEQYF. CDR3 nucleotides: TGCAGTGCTAGAAACCTCTTACAGGGCTACGAGCAGTACTTC.

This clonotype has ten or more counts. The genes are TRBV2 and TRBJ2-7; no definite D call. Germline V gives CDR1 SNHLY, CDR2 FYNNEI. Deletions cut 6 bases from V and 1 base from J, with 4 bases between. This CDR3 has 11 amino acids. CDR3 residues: CASRVSYEQYF. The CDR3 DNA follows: TGTGCCAGCAGGGTTTCCTACGAGCAGTACTTC. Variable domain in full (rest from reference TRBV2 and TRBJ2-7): EPEVTQTPSHQVTQMGQEVILRCVPISNHLYFYWYRQILGQKVEFLVSFYNNEISEKSEIFDDQFSVERPDGSNFTLKIRSTKLEDSAMYFCASRVSYEQYFGPGTRLTVT.

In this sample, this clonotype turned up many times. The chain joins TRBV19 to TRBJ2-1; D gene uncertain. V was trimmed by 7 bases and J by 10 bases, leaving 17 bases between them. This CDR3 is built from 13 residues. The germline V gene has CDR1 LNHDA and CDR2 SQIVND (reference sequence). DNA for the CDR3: TGTGCCAGTATATCGCGGTCTAACTCCGAGCAGTTCTTC. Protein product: CASISRSNSEQFF.

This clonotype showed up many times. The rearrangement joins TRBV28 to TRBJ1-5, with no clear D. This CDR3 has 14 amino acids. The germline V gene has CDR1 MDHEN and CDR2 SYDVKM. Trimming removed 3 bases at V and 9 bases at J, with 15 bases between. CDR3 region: CASSFEEGGRPQHF. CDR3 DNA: TGTGCCAGCAGTTTCGAGGAGGGAGGTCGGCCCCAGCATTTT.

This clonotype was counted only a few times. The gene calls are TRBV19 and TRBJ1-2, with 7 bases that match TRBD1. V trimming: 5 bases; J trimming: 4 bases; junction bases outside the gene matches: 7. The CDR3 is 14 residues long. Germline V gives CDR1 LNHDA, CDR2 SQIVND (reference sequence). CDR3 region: CASSPNTGVYGYTF. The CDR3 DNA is TGTGCCAGTAGTCCAAATACAGGGGTCTATGGCTACACCTTC.

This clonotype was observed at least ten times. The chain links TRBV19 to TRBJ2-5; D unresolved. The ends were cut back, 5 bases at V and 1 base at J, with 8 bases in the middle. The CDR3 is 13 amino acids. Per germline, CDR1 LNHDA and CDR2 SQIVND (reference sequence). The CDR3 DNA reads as TGTGCCAGTAGTCCCGACCTCCAAGAGACCCAGTACTTC. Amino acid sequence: CASSPDLQETQYF.

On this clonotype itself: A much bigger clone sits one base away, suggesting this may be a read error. The CDR3 reads CASHGEPGITYEQYF. DNA of the CDR3: TGCGCCAGCCATGGGGAACCAGGGATCACCTACGAGCAGTACTTC. The rearrangement joins TRBV5-1 to TRBJ2-7, with D perhaps TRBD1 (5 bases). The length of the CDR3 is 15 residues. Per the germline V gene, CDR1 is SGHRS and CDR2 is YFSETQ. Trimming removed 7 bases from V and 2 bases from J, with 19 bases in between. Filled out from reference TRBV5-1 and TRBJ2-7, the complete variable domain reads KAGVTQTPRYLIKTRGQQVTLSCSPISGHRSVSWYQQTPGQGLQFLFEYFSETQRNKGNFPGRFSGRQFSNSRSEMNVSTLELGDSALYLCASHGEPGITYEQYFGPGTRLTVT.

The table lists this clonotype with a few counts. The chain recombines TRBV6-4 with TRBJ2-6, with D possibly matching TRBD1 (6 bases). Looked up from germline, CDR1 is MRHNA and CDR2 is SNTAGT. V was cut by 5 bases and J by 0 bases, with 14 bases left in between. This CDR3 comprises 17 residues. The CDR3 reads CASSYGQRVSGANVLTF. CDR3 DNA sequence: TGTGCCAGCAGTTATGGACAGAGGGTCTCTGGGGCCAACGTCCTGACTTTC.

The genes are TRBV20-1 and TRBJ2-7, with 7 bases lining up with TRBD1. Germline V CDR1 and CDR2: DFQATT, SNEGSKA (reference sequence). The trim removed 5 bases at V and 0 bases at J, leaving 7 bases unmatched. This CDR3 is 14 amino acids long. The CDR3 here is CSAPQTGHSYEQYF. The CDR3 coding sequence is TGCAGTGCTCCTCAGACAGGGCACTCCTACGAGCAGTACTTC.

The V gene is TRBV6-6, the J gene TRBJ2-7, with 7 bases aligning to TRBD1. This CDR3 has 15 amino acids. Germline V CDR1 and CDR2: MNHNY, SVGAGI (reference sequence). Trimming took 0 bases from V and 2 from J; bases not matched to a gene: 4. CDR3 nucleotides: TGTGCCAGCAGTTACTCGACTGGGACAGCCTACGAGCAGTACTTC. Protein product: CASSYSTGTAYEQYF.

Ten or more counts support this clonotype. This CDR3 is CASSPTTYGYTF. For the CDR3, the DNA is TGTGCCAGCAGCCCTACAACGTATGGCTACACCTTC. This chain connects TRBV6-2 or TRBV6-3 to TRBJ1-2; D not resolved. This CDR3 region has 12 residues. V was shortened by 6 bases and J by 5 bases, with 10 bases between the two germline ends. CDR1 MNHEY and CDR2 SVGEGT come from the germline V gene.

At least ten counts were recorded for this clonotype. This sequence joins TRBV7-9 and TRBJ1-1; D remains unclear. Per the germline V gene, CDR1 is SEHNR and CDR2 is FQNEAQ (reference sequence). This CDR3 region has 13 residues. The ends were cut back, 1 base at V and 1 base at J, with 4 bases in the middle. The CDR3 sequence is CASSLEPNTEAFF. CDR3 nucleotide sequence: TGTGCCAGCAGCTTAGAACCGAACACTGAAGCTTTCTTT.

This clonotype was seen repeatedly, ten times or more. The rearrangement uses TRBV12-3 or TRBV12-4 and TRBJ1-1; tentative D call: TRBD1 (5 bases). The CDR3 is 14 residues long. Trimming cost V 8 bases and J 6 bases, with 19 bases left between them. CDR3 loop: CASLAGVGRPEAFF. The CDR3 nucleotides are TGTGCCAGCTTGGCGGGGGTGGGACGGCCTGAAGCTTTCTTT.

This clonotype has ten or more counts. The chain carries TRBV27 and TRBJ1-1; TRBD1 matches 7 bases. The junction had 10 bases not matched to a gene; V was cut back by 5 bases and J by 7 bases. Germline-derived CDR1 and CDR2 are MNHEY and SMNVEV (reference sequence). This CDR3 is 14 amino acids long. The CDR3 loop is CASSAKGALLEAFF. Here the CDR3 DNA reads TGTGCCAGCAGTGCCAAGGGGGCGCTTCTTGAAGCTTTCTTT.

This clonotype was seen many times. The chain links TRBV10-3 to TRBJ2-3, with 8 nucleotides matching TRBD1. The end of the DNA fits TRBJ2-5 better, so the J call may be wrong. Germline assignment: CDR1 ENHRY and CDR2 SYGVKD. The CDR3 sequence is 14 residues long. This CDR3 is CAISDPGGAETQYF. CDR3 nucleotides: TGTGCCATCAGTGACCCAGGGGGCGCAGAGACCCAGTACTTC.

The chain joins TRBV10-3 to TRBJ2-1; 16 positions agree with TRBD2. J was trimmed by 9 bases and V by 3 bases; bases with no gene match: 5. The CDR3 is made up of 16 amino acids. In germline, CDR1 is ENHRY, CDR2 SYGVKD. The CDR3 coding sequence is TGTGCCATCAGTGACCGGGGACTAGCGGGAGGGGTTGAGCAGTTCTTC. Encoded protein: CAISDRGLAGGVEQFF.

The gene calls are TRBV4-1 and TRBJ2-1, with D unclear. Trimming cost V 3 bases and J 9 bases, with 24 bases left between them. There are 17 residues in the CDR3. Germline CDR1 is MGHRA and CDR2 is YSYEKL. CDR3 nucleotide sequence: TGCGCCAGCAGCCAGGACCGTACGTTTCGAGATGGCACTGAGCAGTTCTTC. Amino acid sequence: CASSQDRTFRDGTEQFF.

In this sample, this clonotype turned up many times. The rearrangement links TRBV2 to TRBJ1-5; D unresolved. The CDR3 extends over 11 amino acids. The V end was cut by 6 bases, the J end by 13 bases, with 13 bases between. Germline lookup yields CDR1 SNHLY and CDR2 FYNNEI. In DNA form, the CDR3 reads TGTGCCAGCAGCCTGTCGGCTGGACAGCATTTT. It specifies CASSLSAGQHF.

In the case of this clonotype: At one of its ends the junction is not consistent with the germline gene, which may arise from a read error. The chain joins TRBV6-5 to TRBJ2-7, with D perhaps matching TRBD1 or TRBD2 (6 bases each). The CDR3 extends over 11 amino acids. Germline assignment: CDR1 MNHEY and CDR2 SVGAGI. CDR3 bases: TGTGCCGGCAGTTACTCGGGGGCCCTGTACTTC. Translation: CAGSYSGALYF.

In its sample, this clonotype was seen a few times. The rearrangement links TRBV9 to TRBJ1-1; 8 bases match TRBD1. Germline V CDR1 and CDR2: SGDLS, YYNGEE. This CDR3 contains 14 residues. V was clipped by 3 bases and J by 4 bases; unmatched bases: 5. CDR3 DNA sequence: TGTGCCAGCAGCGCGACAGGGGTCTCCACTGAAGCTTTCTTT. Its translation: CASSATGVSTEAFF.

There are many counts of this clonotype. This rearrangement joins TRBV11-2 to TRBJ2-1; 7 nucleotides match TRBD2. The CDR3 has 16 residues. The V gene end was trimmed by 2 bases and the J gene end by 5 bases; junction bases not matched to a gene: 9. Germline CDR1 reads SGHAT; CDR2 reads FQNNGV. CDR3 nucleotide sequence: TGTGCCAGCAGCTTACGGGGAGGGAACAGTAACAATGAGCAGTTCTTC. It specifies CASSLRGGNSNNEQFF.

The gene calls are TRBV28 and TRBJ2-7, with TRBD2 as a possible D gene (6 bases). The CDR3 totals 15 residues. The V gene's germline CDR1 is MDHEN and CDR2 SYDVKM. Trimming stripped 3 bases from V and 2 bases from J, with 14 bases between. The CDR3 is CASSFPTTGAYEQYF. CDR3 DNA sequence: TGTGCCAGCAGTTTCCCGACGACGGGGGCCTACGAGCAGTACTTC.

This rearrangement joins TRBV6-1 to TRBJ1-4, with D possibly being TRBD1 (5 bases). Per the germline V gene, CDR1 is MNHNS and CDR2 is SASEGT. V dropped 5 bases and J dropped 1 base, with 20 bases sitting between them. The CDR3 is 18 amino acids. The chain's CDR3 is CASSLGLPSGVTNEKLFF. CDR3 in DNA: TGTGCCAGCAGTCTGGGACTCCCGTCGGGAGTAACTAATGAAAAACTGTTTTTT.

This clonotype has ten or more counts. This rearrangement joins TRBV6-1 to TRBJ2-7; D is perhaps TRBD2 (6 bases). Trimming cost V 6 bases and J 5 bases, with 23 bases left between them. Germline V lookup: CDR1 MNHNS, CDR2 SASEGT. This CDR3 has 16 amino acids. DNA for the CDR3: TGTGCCAGCAGCCCCATGGGACGGCGGGGTGGTCACGAGCAGTACTTC. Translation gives CASSPMGRRGGHEQYF.